The 20 T cell receptor beta chains below all came from one sample that was sequenced in a study of read filtering for tumor transcriptome and immune sequencing. The library was built from about 370 ng RNA with molecular barcoded adaptors for alpha/delta and beta/gamma chains. TCRdb redid the calling of the reads with MiXCR, one entry per CDR3 protein. Counted here are approximately 150,000 distinct CDR3 sequences, roughly 13% occurring once; the ten biggest clones make up just under 8.5%. Sequenced: a population of CD138-negative cells sorted from bone marrow. These receptors all stem from a donor at least 40 years old with multiple myeloma.

This clonotype occurred many times. The V call is TRBV12-5, the J call TRBJ2-1, with unresolved D. CDR1 LGHNT and CDR2 FRNRAP come from the germline V gene. The CDR3 is 12 amino acids. V lost 6 bases and J lost 9, with 12 bases in between. CDR3 nucleotide sequence: TGTGCTAGTGGCATAAAAGCCAGTGAGCAGTTCTTC. Residues: CASGIKASEQFF.

This clonotype was counted at least ten times. V gene TRBV7-9 combines with J gene TRBJ1-2, with no clear D. CDR1 and CDR2 from the germline V gene are SEHNR and FQNEAQ (reference sequence). Trimming took 4 bases from V and 6 from J, leaving 15 bases between them. This CDR3 region has 14 residues. The CDR3 DNA reads TGTGCCAGCAGCTCCCCCCTCTTCCTGGATGGCTACACCTTC. It yields the protein CASSSPLFLDGYTF.

Note on this clonotype: A much more abundant neighbour one base away suggests this may be a read error. The chain is built from TRBV6-2 or TRBV6-3 and TRBJ2-1, with 9 bases aligning to TRBD2. CDR3 length: 16 residues. The germline V gene has CDR1 MNHEY and CDR2 SVGEGT. Trimming at V came to 5 bases and at J to 6 bases, leaving 11 bases not matched to a gene. CDR3 amino acids: CASSGGRAGGVNEQFF. Written as DNA, the CDR3 is TGTGCCAGCAGTGGAGGCCGGGCGGGAGGGGTCAATGAGCAGTTCTTC.

This clonotype was seen many times. This chain joins TRBV12-3 or TRBV12-4 and TRBJ1-5; D is uncertain. CDR3 length: 13 residues. Trimming pared 3 bases from V and 5 bases from J, leaving 8 bases between. The CDR3: CASSLAEDQPQHF. The DNA of the CDR3 is TGTGCCAGCAGTTTGGCGGAGGATCAGCCCCAGCATTTT.

This clonotype was picked up many times. The chain employs TRBV29-1 and TRBJ2-1; 9 positions agree with TRBD2. Losses at the gene ends were 3 bases for V and 6 bases for J; bases not matched to a gene: 15. CDR3 size: 17 residues. Germline V lookup: CDR1 SQVTM, CDR2 ANQGSEA. The CDR3 sequence is CSVDGHVAGGPLNEQFF. As DNA, the CDR3 is TGCAGCGTTGACGGGCATGTGGCGGGAGGGCCCCTCAATGAGCAGTTCTTC.

This clonotype has just a few counts. An end of the junction does not agree with germline; a read error may underlie this. DNA for the CDR3: TGTGCCAGCTTACGGGGACAGGGGACCGGGGACCTGTCTTTT. Residues: CASLRGQGTGDLSF. The chain recombines TRBV7-9 with TRBJ2-2, with 10 bases lining up with TRBD1. The CDR3 spans 14 residues. CDR1 and CDR2 from the germline V gene are SEHNR and FQNEAQ (reference sequence).

This clonotype was recorded at least ten times. The chain carries TRBV29-1 and TRBJ2-1; 12 bases are shared with TRBD2. The ends lost 7 bases at V and 9 bases at J; junction bases unmatched: 16. Germline V gene sequence: CDR1 SQVTM, CDR2 ANQGSEA. The CDR3 totals 16 residues. Written as DNA, the CDR3 is TGCAGCGAGACAACCCAACTAGCGGGAGGCGGGGGTGAGCAGTTCTTC. Its translation: CSETTQLAGGGGEQFF.

This clonotype appeared many times. The V gene is TRBV5-6, the J gene TRBJ2-1, with D possibly being TRBD1 or TRBD2 (6 bases each). Per the germline V gene, CDR1 is SGHDT and CDR2 is YYEEEE. The CDR3 is 15 residues long. V gave up 0 bases and J gave up 5 bases, with 12 bases separating them. CDR3 sequence (DNA): TGTGCCAGCAGCTTGGTTTGGAGGGGGGACAATGAGCAGTTCTTC. As protein: CASSLVWRGDNEQFF.

This clonotype was found many times. This rearrangement joins TRBV3-1 to TRBJ2-7, with D uncertain. V lost 0 bases and J 6 bases, leaving 39 bases between the germline ends. The CDR3 loop spans 23 amino acids. Looked up from germline, CDR1 is LGHDT and CDR2 is YNNKEL (reference sequence). The CDR3 spells CASSQDLVPPGSDLRRLFIEQYF. The CDR3 DNA reads TGTGCCAGCAGCCAAGATTTGGTGCCCCCCGGGTCGGACCTACGCCGACTTTTTATCGAGCAGTACTTC.

This clonotype has ten or more counts. This rearrangement joins TRBV6-1 to TRBJ2-1, with D perhaps TRBD2 (6 bases). This CDR3 has 13 residues. The germline gives CDR1 MNHNS, CDR2 SASEGT. The germline V and J ends were trimmed by 7 bases and 5 bases, with 12 bases remaining between them. The CDR3 nucleotides are TGTGCCAGCAATAGCGGCGCACACAATGAGCAGTTCTTC. Protein: CASNSGAHNEQFF.

This clonotype was counted a few times. CDR3 DNA: TGTGCCAGCAGCGTAGACCAACTATGGGCGGGAAACACCATATATTTT. Translation: CASSVDQLWAGNTIYF. This rearrangement joins TRBV9 to TRBJ1-3; the D is unclear. The CDR3 contains 16 residues. From germline, CDR1 is SGDLS and CDR2 YYNGEE. The V gene lost 0 bases and the J gene lost 4 bases, with 14 bases spanning the gap.

This clonotype has at least ten counts. This chain uses TRBV29-1 with TRBJ1-1; possibly TRBD1 for D (6 bases). Germline V gives CDR1 SQVTM, CDR2 ANQGSEA. V lost 7 bases and J lost 7, with 19 bases in between. This CDR3 is built from 13 residues. The CDR3: CSALSGAGGEAFF. DNA for the CDR3: TGCAGCGCCCTGTCAGGGGCGGGGGGTGAAGCTTTCTTT. The full variable domain, in which reference TRBV29-1 and TRBJ1-1 provide the parts outside the CDR3, is SAVISQKPSRDICQRGTSLTIQCQVDSQVTMMFWYRQQPGQSLTLIATANQGSEATYESGFVIDKFPISRPNLTFSTLTVSNMSPEDSSIYLCSALSGAGGEAFFGQGTRLTVV.

This clonotype was seen ten or more times. The chain joins TRBV5-1 to TRBJ2-5; D uncertain. Trimming cost V 4 bases and J 0 bases, with 10 bases left between them. Germline assignment: CDR1 SGHRS and CDR2 YFSETQ. There are 14 residues in the CDR3. The CDR3: CASSPLGDQETQYF. The CDR3 DNA follows: TGCGCCAGCAGCCCCCTCGGAGACCAAGAGACCCAGTACTTC.

This clonotype showed up just a few times. At one of its ends the junction is not consistent with the germline gene, which may arise from a read error. CDR3 nucleotide sequence: TGCAGCGTGGGGGCGGGGGGCACAGTTACGCAGTATTTT. It yields the protein CSVGAGGTVTQYF. V usage is TRBV29-1 and J usage is TRBJ2-3; TRBD2 agrees at 8 bases. Germline V lookup: CDR1 SQVTM, CDR2 ANQGSEA. The CDR3 sequence is 13 residues long.

This clonotype was detected many times. This sequence joins TRBV20-1 and TRBJ2-2; TRBD2 agrees at 8 bases. CDR1 DFQATT and CDR2 SNEGSKA come from the germline V gene (reference sequence). V was clipped by 4 bases and J by 6 bases; unmatched bases: 4. The CDR3 length is 13 residues. The CDR3 region has the DNA TGCAGTGCTATGACTAGCGCGGCCGGGGAGCTGTTTTTT. As protein: CSAMTSAAGELFF.

This clonotype was seen repeatedly, ten times or more. V gene TRBV7-9 combines with J gene TRBJ1-1, with D hard to call. The CDR3 contains 14 residues. V gave up 2 bases and J gave up 0 bases, with 7 bases separating them. Germline V CDR1 and CDR2: SEHNR, FQNEAQ (reference sequence). CDR3 DNA: TGTGCCAGCAGCTTATCTAGATTGAACACTGAAGCTTTCTTT. Protein: CASSLSRLNTEAFF.

V is TRBV20-1 and J is TRBJ2-7; D gene ambiguous. From germline, CDR1 is DFQATT and CDR2 SNEGSKA (reference sequence). There are 13 residues in the CDR3. V dropped 0 bases and J dropped 3 bases, with 9 bases sitting between them. This CDR3 is CSARDPWVYEQYF. Written as DNA, the CDR3 is TGCAGTGCTAGAGATCCGTGGGTCTACGAGCAGTACTTC.

The sample holds many counts of this clonotype. The J gene is TRBJ2-3, the V gene TRBV6-5; D gene ambiguous. The CDR3 is made up of 16 amino acids. The ends were cut back, 0 bases at V and 1 base at J, with 11 bases in the middle. CDR1 and CDR2 (germline): MNHEY, SVGAGI. The CDR3 loop reads CASSYSTTSGTDTQYF. The CDR3 DNA reads as TGTGCCAGCAGTTACTCGACAACGAGCGGCACAGATACGCAGTATTTT.

This clonotype was counted ten times or more. The chain has TRBV6-2 or TRBV6-3 and TRBJ2-1; 13 bases line up with TRBD2. V was clipped by 5 bases and J by 10 bases; unmatched bases: 8. The germline CDR1 and CDR2 sequences are MNHEY and SVGEGT. The CDR3 has 15 amino acids. The CDR3 sequence: CASSPQGLAGREQFF. The CDR3 bases are TGTGCCAGCAGTCCTCAGGGACTAGCGGGGCGAGAGCAGTTCTTC.

The chain couples TRBV6-1 to TRBJ1-4; possibly TRBD1 for D (5 bases). Germline lookup yields CDR1 MNHNS and CDR2 SASEGT. There are 12 residues in the CDR3. V was trimmed by 7 bases and J by 7 bases, leaving 10 bases between them. In DNA form, the CDR3 reads TGTGCCAGCATTAGGGGAGGTGAAAAACTGTTTTTT. Protein: CASIRGGEKLFF.